The subject of this entry is one TCR beta chain. Its antigen is unknown. The sequenced template was cDNA made from the entire isolated RNA. The data were produced by immunoSEQ multiplex PCR, yet TCRdb's version contains in-frame clones alone and is incomplete. The sample holds hundreds of thousands of clones, under 13% seen once. V gave up 4 bases and J gave up 4 bases, with 7 bases separating them. Germline loops: CDR1 MDHEN, CDR2 SYDVKM. This CDR3 has 12 amino acids. The entry originates in a study of beta chain features in type 1 diabetes. Background on the study: Similarity in age, gender and cell yields was seen between patients and healthy donors. Notes on the study in general: Highly expressing activated T cells could be over-counted with a cDNA template. For Type 1 diabetes patients, all four CD4+ subsets carried TCRB CDR3s that were moderately but significantly shorter. Type 1 diabetes patients had VDJ junctions that carried fewer insertions and more deletions. Among patients, naive, central memory and Treg TCRB repertoires appeared more similar than among healthy donors.

This clonotype was sampled from a man aged 25 to 40 with type 1 diabetes. The chain uses TRBV28 and TRBJ1-2, with D possibly being TRBD1 (5 bases). Material for sequencing was naive CD4+ T cells from blood. The CDR3 loop reads CASSSGFYGYTF. CDR3 nucleotide sequence: TGTGCCAGCAGTTCAGGGTTCTATGGCTACACCTTC.